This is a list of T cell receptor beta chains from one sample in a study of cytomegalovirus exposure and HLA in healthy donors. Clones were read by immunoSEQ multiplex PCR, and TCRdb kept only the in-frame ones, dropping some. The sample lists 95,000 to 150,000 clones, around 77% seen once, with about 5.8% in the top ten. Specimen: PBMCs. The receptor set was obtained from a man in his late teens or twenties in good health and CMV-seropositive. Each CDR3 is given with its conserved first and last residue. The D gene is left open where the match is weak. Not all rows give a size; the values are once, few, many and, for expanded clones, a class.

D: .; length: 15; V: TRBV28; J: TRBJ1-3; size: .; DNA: TGTGCCAGCAGTCCAAGGACAGCCTCTGGAAACACCATATATTTT; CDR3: CASSPRTASGNTIYF
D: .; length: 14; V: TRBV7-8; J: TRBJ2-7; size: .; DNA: TGTGCCAGCAGCTTAGGACTCACCTACTACGAGCAGTACTTC; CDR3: CASSLGLTYYEQYF
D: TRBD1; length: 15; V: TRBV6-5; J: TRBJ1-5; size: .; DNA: TGTGCCAGCAGTTACTCGATGACAGGGAATCAGCCCCAGCATTTT; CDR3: CASSYSMTGNQPQHF
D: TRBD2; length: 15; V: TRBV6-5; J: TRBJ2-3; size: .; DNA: TGTGCCAGCAGTTACGGGGCGGGAGACACAGATACGCAGTATTTT; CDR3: CASSYGAGDTDTQYF
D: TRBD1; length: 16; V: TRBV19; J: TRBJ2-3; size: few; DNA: TGTGCCAGTAGTTCTCACATGACAGGGGGAACAGATACGCAGTATTTT; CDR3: CASSSHMTGGTDTQYF
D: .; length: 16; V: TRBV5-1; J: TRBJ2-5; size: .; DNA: TGCGCCAGCAGCTTGGACGCCAGCGGTGTTCAAGAGACCCAGTACTTC; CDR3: CASSLDASGVQETQYF
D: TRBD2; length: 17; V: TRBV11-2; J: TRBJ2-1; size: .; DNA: TGTGCCAGCAGCCCGCTTTTCTCAGCGGGAGTTTACAATGAGCAGTTCTTC; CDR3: CASSPLFSAGVYNEQFF
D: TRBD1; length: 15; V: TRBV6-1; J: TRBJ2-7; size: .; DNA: TGTGCCAGCAGTGGCCGGGACAGTTCAATTAGCGAGCAGTACTTC; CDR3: CASSGRDSSISEQYF
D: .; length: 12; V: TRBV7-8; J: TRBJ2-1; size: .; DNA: TGTGCCAGCAGCAGGGGGACCCATGAGCAGTTCTTC; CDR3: CASSRGTHEQFF
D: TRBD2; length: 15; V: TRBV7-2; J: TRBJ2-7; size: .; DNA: TGTGCCAGCAGCACGACTAGCGGGAGATCCTACGAGCAGTACTTC; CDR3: CASSTTSGRSYEQYF
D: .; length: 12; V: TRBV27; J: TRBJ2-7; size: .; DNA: TGTGCCAGCAGTATAGACAGCTACGAGCAGTACTTC; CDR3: CASSIDSYEQYF
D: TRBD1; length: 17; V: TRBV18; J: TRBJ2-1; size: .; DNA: TGTGCCAGCTCACCAGTAGTCCCTGGGACAGGGGGGAATGAGCAGTTCTTC; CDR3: CASSPVVPGTGGNEQFF
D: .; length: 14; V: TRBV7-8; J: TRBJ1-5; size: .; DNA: TGTGCCAGCAGCTTAGCCAGGTCCCATCAGCCCCAGCATTTT; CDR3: CASSLARSHQPQHF
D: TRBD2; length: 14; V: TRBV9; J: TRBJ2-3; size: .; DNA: TGTGCCAGCAGCGCGGGGGGGGACACAGATACGCAGTATTTT; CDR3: CASSAGGDTDTQYF
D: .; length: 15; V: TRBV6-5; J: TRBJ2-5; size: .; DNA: TGTGCCAGCAGTCCCTGGGGGGGCCCCCAAGAGACCCAGTACTTC; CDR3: CASSPWGGPQETQYF
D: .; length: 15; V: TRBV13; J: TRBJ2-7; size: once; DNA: TGTGCCAGCAGCTTACAGCAGGGGAGCTCCTACGAGCAGTACTTC; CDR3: CASSLQQGSSYEQYF
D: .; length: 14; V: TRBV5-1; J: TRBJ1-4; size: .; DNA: TGCGCCAGCAGTACGGCCTGGTTGGAGGAAAAACTGTTTTTT; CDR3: CASSTAWLEEKLFF
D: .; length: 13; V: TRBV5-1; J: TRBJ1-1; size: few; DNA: TGCGCCAGCAGCTTGGACACAGACACTGAAGCTTTCTTT; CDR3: CASSLDTDTEAFF
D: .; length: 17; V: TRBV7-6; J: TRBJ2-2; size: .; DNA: TGTGCCAGCAGCGAAGGAGGGAACCCAGCGAACACCGGGGAGCTGTTTTTT; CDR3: CASSEGGNPANTGELFF
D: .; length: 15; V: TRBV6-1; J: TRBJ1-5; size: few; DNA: TGTGCCAGCAGGGCACAGGGAAGCGGATGGCAGCCCCAGCATTTT; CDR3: CASRAQGSGWQPQHF
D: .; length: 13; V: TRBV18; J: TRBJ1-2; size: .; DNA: TGTGCCAGCTCGGTAGATCGAAGCTATGGCTACACCTTC; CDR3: CASSVDRSYGYTF
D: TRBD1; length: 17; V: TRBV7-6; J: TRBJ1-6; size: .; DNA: TGTGCCAGCAGCTTAGTAGAGGGGTCAACAGGGGGCTCACCCCTCCACTTT; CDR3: CASSLVEGSTGGSPLHF
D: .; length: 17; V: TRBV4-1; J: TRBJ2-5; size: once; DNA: TGCGCCAGCAGCCAAGATATGAGGCAGCTTGCCCGAAGGACCCAGTACTTC; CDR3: CASSQDMRQLARRTQYF
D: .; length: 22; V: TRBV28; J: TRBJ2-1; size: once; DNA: TGTGCCAGCAGGGTTCCCTCCCCGGACAGCTCAGCATTTTGGAGCGGGAACAATGAGCAGTTCTTC; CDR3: CASRVPSPDSSAFWSGNNEQFF
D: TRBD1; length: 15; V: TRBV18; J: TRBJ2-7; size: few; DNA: TGTGCCAGCTCACCACGAGACAGGGAGACCTACGAGCAGTACTTC; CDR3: CASSPRDRETYEQYF
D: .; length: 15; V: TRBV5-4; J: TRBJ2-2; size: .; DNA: TGTGCCAGCAGCGTTCCGGGAGACCAAACCGGGGAGCTGTTTTTT; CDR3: CASSVPGDQTGELFF
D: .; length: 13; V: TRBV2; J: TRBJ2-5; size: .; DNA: TGTGCCAGCAGTGAGGAGGGGAGGGAGACCCAGTACTTC; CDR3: CASSEEGRETQYF
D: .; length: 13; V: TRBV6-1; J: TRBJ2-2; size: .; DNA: TGTGCCAGCAGTGAATTCCCCTACGGGGAGCTGTTTTTT; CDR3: CASSEFPYGELFF
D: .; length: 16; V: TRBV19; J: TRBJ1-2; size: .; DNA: TGTGCCAGTACCGGGCCGGGCCGGGGGGGTAACTATGGCTACACCTTC; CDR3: CASTGPGRGGNYGYTF
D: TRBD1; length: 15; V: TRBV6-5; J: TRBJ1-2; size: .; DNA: TGTGCCAGCAGTTACCGCCTAGGGACAGGACCGGGCTACACCTTC; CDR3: CASSYRLGTGPGYTF
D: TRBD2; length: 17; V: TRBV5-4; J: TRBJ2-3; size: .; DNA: TGTGCCAGCAGCTTGAAGACTAGCGGACAAAACACAGATACGCAGTATTTT; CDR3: CASSLKTSGQNTDTQYF
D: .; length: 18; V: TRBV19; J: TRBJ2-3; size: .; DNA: TGTGCCAGTAGTATCTCGACCGCCGGAGGTGGAGGCACAGATACGCAGTATTTT; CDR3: CASSISTAGGGGTDTQYF
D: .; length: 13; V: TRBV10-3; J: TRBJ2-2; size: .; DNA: TGTGCCAACAGGGACATTGACACCGGGGAGCTGTTTTTT; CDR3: CANRDIDTGELFF
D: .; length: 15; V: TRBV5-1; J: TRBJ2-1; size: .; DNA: TGCGCCAGCAGCTCCCCAGGGCTGAGTCCCAATGAGCAGTTCTTC; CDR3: CASSSPGLSPNEQFF
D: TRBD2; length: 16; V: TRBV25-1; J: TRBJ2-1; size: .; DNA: TGTGCCAGTTCAACTAGCGGGGGGCCAACCTACAATGAGCAGTTCTTC; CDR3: CASSTSGGPTYNEQFF
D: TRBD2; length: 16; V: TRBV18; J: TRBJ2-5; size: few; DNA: TGTGCCAGCTCACCAACAACTAGCGGGAGTTCAGAGACCCAGTACTTC; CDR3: CASSPTTSGSSETQYF
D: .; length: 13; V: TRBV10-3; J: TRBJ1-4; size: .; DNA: TGTGCCACCAACGGGGGAGGAAATGAAAAACTGTTTTTT; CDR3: CATNGGGNEKLFF
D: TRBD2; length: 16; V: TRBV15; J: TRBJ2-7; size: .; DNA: TGTGCCACCAGCCCGAGGGAGACTAGCGGGGGGAGCGAGCAGTACTTC; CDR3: CATSPRETSGGSEQYF
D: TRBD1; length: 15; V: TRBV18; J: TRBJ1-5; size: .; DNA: TGTGCCAGCTCCCCCGGGACAGCCGAGAATCAGCCCCAGCATTTT; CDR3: CASSPGTAENQPQHF
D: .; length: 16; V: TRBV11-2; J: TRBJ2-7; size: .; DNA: TGTGCCAGCAGCCCCCTGCAACGGGCAGAGGGCTACGAGCAGTACTTC; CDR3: CASSPLQRAEGYEQYF
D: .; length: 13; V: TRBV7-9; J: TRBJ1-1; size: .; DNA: TGTGCCAGCACCACTGCGGGGAACACTGAAGCTTTCTTT; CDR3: CASTTAGNTEAFF
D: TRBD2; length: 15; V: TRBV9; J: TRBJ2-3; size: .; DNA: TGTGCCAGCACCCGGGGCGGGAGCCAAACAGATACGCAGTATTTT; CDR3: CASTRGGSQTDTQYF
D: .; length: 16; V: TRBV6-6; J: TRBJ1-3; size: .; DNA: TGTGCCAGCAGTGGGGACACTGGCCACTCTGGAAACACCATATATTTT; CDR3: CASSGDTGHSGNTIYF
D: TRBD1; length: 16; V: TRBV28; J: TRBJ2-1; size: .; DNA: TGTGCCAGCAGAAACAGGGGCGCTAGCTCCTACAATGAGCAGTTCTTC; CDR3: CASRNRGASSYNEQFF
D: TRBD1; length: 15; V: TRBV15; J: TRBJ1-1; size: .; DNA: TGTGCCACCAGCCCCCGAGACAGGGGGGTTACTGAAGCTTTCTTT; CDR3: CATSPRDRGVTEAFF
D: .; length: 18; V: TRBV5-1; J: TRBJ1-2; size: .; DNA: TGCGCCAGCTCCCGTGAAGGCGGAATCTTCGAAGCTAACTATGGCTACACCTTC; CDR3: CASSREGGIFEANYGYTF
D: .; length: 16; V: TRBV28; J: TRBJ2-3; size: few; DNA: TGTGCCAGCAGTCCCCGGGAGCTTGCTAGCACAGATACGCAGTATTTT; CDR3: CASSPRELASTDTQYF
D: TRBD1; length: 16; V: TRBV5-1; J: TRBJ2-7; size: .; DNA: TGCGCCAGCAGGGAAATACAGGGGTCGTTTACCTACGAGCAGTACTTC; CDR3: CASREIQGSFTYEQYF
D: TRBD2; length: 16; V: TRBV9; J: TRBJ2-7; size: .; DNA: TGTGCCAGCAGCGTAGCTACGCGTCTAGCGGAGGACGAGCAGTACTTC; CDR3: CASSVATRLAEDEQYF
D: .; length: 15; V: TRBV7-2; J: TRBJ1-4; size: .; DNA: TGTGCCAGCAGCTTTTCACAGGGAAGGAGTGAAAAACTGTTTTTT; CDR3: CASSFSQGRSEKLFF
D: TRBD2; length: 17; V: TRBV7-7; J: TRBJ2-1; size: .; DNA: TGTGCTAGCAGCTCTAGGAAATGTAGCGGGGCCCATAATGAGCAGTTCTTC; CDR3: CASSSRKCSGAHNEQFF
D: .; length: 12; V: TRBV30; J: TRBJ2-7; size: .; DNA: TGTGCCTGGGTGGGCTATAGGAACGAGCAGTACTTC; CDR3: CAWVGYRNEQYF
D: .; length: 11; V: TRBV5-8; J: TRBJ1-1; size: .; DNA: TGTGCCAGCAGCTGGCGGCCTGAAGCTTTCTTT; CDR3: CASSWRPEAFF
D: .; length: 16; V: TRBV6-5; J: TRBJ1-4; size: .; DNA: TGTGCCAGCAGTTATACGGGGTTTGCAACTAATGAAAAACTGTTTTTT; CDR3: CASSYTGFATNEKLFF
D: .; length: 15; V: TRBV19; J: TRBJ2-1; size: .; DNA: TGTGCCAGTAGTATACGGGAAAGCTCCTACAATGAGCAGTTCTTC; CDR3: CASSIRESSYNEQFF
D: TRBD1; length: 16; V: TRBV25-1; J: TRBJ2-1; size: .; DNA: TGTGCCAGCAGTGGACCGACAGGGTTGTCCTACAATGAGCAGTTCTTC; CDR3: CASSGPTGLSYNEQFF
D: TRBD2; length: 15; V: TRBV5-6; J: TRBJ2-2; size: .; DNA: TGTGCCAGCAGCCTTCGCGGGAGCACCACCGGGGAGCTGTTTTTT; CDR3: CASSLRGSTTGELFF